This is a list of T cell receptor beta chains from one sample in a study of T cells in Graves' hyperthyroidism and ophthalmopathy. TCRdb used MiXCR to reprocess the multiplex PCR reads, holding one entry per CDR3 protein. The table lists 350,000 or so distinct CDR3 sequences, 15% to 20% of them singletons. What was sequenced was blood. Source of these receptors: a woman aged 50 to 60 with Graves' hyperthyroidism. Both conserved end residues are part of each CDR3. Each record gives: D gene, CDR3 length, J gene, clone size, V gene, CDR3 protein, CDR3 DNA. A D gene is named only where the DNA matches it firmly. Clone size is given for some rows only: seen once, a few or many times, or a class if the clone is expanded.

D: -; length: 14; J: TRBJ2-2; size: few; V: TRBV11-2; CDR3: CASSLGFNTGELFF; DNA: TGTGCCAGCAGCTTAGGCTTCAACACCGGGGAGCTGTTTTTT
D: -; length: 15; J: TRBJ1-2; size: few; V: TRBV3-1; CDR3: CASSQDPAGHYGYTF; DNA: TGTGCCAGCAGCCAAGATCCGGCAGGACACTATGGCTACACCTTC
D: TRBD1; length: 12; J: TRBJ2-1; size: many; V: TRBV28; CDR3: CASRDRIYEQFF; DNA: TGTGCCAGCAGGGACAGGATCTATGAGCAGTTCTTC
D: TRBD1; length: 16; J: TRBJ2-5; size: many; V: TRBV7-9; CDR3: CASSLTGVAPQETQYF; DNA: TGTGCCAGCAGCCTAACAGGGGTAGCCCCACAAGAGACCCAGTACTTC
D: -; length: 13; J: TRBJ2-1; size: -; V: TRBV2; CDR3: CASGAHPGGEQFF; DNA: TGTGCCAGCGGGGCGCATCCCGGAGGTGAGCAGTTCTTC
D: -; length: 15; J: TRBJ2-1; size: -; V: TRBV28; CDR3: CASRASRSSYNEQFF; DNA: TGTGCCAGCAGGGCTAGCCGGAGCTCCTACAATGAGCAGTTCTTC
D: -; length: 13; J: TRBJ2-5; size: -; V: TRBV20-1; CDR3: CSAPGGGAETQYF; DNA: TGCAGTGCCCCAGGGGGGGGTGCAGAGACCCAGTACTTC
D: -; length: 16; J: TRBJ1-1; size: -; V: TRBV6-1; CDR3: CASSLAAQGLNTEAFF; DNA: TGTGCCAGCAGTTTAGCGGCGCAGGGCCTGAACACTGAAGCTTTCTTT
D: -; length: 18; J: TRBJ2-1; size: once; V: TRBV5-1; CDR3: CASSLWEQGSGQNNEQFF; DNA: TGCGCCAGCAGCTTGTGGGAACAGGGAAGTGGGCAAAACAATGAGCAGTTCTTC
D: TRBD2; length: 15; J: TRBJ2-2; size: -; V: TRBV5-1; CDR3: CASSWTSPNTGELFF; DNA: TGCGCCAGCAGCTGGACTAGCCCGAACACCGGGGAGCTGTTTTTT
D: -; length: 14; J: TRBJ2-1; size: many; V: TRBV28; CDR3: CASRTGLASNEQFF; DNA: TGTGCCAGCAGAACGGGATTAGCGTCAAATGAGCAGTTCTTC
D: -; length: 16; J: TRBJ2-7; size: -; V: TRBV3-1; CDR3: CASSPRLGREAYEQYF; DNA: TGTGCCAGCAGCCCCCGACTTGGAAGGGAAGCCTACGAGCAGTACTTC
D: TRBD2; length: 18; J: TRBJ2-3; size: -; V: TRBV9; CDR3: CASSAGSGPPLSTDTQYF; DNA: TGTGCCAGCAGCGCCGGTAGCGGGCCACCTCTAAGCACAGATACGCAGTATTTT
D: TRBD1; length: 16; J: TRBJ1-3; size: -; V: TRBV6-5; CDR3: CASSLTGGSTGNTIYF; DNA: TGTGCCAGCAGTTTGACAGGGGGCTCTACTGGAAACACCATATATTTT
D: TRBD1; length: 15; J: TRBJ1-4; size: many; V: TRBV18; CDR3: CASSTQGGTNEKLFF; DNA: TGTGCCAGCTCAACGCAGGGGGGCACTAATGAAAAACTGTTTTTT
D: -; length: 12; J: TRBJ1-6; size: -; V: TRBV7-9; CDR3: CASSLTDSPLHF; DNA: TGTGCCAGCAGCTTGACAGATTCACCCCTCCACTTT
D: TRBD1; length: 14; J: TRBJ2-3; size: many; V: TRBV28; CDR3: CASSAGQVTDTQYF; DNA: TGTGCCAGCAGTGCGGGACAGGTCACAGATACGCAGTATTTT
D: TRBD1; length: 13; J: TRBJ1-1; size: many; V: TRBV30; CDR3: CAWKKQGYTEAFF; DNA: TGTGCCTGGAAAAAACAGGGGTACACTGAAGCTTTCTTT
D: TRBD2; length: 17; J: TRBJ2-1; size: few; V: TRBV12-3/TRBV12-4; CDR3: CASSDISGEGFYNEQFF; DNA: TGTGCCAGCAGTGACATTAGCGGGGAGGGGTTCTACAATGAGCAGTTCTTC
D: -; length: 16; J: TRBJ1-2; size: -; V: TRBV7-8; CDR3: CASSLAMGPGAYGYTF; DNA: TGTGCCAGCAGCTTAGCCATGGGACCTGGGGCCTATGGCTACACCTTC
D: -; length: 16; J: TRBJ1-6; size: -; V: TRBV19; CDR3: CASSMASAQINSPLHF; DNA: TGTGCCAGTAGTATGGCCAGCGCCCAGATTAATTCACCCCTCCACTTT
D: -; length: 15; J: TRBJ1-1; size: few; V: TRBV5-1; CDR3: CASSYRQNPGTEAFF; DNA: TGCGCCAGCAGCTATAGACAGAATCCGGGGACTGAAGCTTTCTTT
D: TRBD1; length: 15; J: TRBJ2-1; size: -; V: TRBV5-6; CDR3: CASAFAGQGPNEQFF; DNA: TGTGCCAGTGCATTCGCGGGACAGGGTCCCAATGAGCAGTTCTTC
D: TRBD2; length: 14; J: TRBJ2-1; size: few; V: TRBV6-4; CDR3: CASREREGLDEQFF; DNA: TGTGCCAGCAGAGAGCGGGAGGGCCTGGATGAGCAGTTCTTC
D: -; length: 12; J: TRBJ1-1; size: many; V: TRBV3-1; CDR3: CASSQASAEAFF; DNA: TGTGCCAGCAGCCAAGCATCGGCAGAAGCTTTCTTT
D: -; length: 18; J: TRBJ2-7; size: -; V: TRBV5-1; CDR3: CASSLSAPGTSNSYEQYF; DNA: TGCGCCAGCAGCTTATCGGCTCCCGGGACGTCCAATTCCTACGAGCAGTACTTC
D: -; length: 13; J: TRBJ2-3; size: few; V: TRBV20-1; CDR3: CSAPPGVPDTQYF; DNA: TGCAGTGCTCCCCCCGGGGTCCCAGATACGCAGTATTTT
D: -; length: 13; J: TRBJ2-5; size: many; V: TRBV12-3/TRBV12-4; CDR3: CASSLALGETQYF; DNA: TGTGCCAGCAGTTTAGCGCTGGGAGAGACCCAGTACTTC
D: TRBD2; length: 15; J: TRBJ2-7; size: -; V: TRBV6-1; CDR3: CASSDGRRGAHEQYF; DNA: TGTGCCAGCAGTGATGGGAGGCGGGGGGCGCACGAGCAGTACTTC
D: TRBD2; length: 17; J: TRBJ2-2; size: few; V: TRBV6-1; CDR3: CASSEGLAGGLTGELFF; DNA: TGTGCCAGCAGTGAAGGACTAGCGGGGGGGTTAACCGGGGAGCTGTTTTTT
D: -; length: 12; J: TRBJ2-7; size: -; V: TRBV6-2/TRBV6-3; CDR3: CASSYSNYEQYF; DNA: TGTGCCAGCAGTTACAGCAACTACGAGCAGTACTTC
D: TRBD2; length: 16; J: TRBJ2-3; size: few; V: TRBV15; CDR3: CATSRNLGGGTDTQYF; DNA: TGTGCCACCAGCAGGAACCTCGGGGGGGGCACAGATACGCAGTATTTT
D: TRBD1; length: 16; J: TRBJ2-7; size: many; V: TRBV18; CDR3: CASSPGQGPTSYEQYF; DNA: TGTGCCAGCTCACCGGGACAGGGTCCCACCTCCTACGAGCAGTACTTC
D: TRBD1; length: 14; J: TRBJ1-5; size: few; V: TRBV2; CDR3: CASSGTVSNQPQHF; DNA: TGTGCCAGCAGCGGGACAGTTAGCAATCAGCCCCAGCATTTT
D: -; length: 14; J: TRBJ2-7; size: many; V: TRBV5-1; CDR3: CASSLDGQGGEQYF; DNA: TGCGCCAGCAGCTTGGATGGGCAGGGTGGAGAGCAGTACTTC
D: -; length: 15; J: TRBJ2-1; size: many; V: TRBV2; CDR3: CASSKDPSSYNEQFF; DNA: TGTGCCAGCAGTAAGGACCCCAGCTCCTACAATGAGCAGTTCTTC
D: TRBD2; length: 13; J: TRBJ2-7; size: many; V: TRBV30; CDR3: CAWSVSGVYEQYF; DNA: TGTGCCTGGAGTGTTAGCGGGGTCTACGAGCAGTACTTC
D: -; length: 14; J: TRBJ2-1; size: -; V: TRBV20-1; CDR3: CSASDLYRENEQFF; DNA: TGCAGTGCTAGTGACCTTTACAGGGAGAATGAGCAGTTCTTC
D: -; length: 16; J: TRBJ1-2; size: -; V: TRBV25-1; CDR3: CASSPRVTGYNYGYTF; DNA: TGTGCCAGCAGCCCTAGAGTAACCGGCTATAACTATGGCTACACCTTC
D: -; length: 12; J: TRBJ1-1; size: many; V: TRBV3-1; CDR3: CASSEWNTEAFF; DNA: TGTGCCAGCAGCGAGTGGAACACTGAAGCTTTCTTT
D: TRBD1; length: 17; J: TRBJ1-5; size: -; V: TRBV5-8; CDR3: CASSLIVEQGSNQPQHF; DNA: TGTGCCAGCAGCTTGATAGTAGAACAGGGGAGCAATCAGCCCCAGCATTTT
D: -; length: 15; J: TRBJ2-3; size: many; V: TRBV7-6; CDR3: CASSLGLPPQDTQYF; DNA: TGTGCCAGCAGCTTAGGGCTCCCTCCTCAGGATACGCAGTATTTT
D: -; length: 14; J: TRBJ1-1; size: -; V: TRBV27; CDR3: CASRSGFLNTEAFF; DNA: TGTGCCAGCAGATCAGGGTTCCTGAACACTGAAGCTTTCTTT
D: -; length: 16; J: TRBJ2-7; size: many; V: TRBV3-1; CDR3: CASSQGVAGSNHEQYF; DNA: TGTGCCAGCAGCCAAGGGGTGGCGGGATCCAACCACGAGCAGTACTTC
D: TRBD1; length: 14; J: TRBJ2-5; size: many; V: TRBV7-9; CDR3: CASSLATGQETQYF; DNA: TGTGCCAGCAGCTTGGCGACAGGGCAAGAGACCCAGTACTTC
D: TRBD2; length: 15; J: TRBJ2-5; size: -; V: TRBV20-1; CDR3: CSPDGASGEKETQYF; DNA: TGCAGCCCTGACGGGGCTAGCGGGGAAAAAGAGACCCAGTACTTC
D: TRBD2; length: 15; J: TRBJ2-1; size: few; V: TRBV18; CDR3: CASSPSVGGAHEQFF; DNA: TGTGCCAGCTCACCCTCGGTCGGGGGGGCTCATGAGCAGTTCTTC